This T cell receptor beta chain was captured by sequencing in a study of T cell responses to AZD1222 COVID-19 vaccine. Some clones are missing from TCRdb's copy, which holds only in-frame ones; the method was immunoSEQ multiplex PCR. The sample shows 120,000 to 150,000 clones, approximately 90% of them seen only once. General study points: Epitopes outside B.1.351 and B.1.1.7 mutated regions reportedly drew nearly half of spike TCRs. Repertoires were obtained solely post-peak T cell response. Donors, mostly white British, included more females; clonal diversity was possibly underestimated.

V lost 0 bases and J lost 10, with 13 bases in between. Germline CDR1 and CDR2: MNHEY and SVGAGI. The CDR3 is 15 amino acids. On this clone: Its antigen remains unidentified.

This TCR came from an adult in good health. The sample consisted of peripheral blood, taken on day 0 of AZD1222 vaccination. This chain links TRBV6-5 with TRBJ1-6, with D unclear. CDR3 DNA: TGTGCCAGCAGTTACTCTCCGGGATATGGCTCACCCCTCCACTTT. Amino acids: CASSYSPGYGSPLHF.